This section outlines one T cell receptor (beta chain) sequence together with its context. The antigen is not known. When sampled, the donors appeared nominally healthy, though they likely had unrecorded immune exposures. Trimming left V 2 bases short and J 8 bases short, with 16 bases between. The CDR3 sequence is 15 residues long. Germline V CDR1 and CDR2: SEHNR, FQNEAQ (reference sequence). The PCR employed 60 Vbeta primers together with 13 Jbeta primers. The protocol was immunoSEQ multiplex PCR, while the TCRdb copy is restricted to in-frame clones and leaves out a portion. The data contain 150,000 to 200,000 clones, 75% to 85% of them singletons. This sample was included in a study of cytomegalovirus exposure and HLA in healthy donors. Study findings and constraints: The authors later found TCR association rates varying by HLA locus, with DRB1 most and HLA-C fewest. For most TCR beta V segments, an earlier analysis put the productive rate at about 90% or about 30% of the time. Researchers reported in a later analysis that common viral pathogens appeared linked to several top clusters.

The genes are TRBV7-9 and TRBJ2-1; possibly TRBD1 for D (7 bases). This receptor was identified in a woman aged 18-35 years in good health and CMV-seropositive. Sequencing was performed on PBMCs. CDR3: CASSLTGAGSDEQFF. CDR3 DNA: TGTGCCAGCAGCTTAACAGGGGCCGGGAGCGATGAGCAGTTCTTC. Drawing the rest from reference TRBV7-9 and TRBJ2-1, the complete variable domain is DTGVSQNPRHKITKRGQNVTFRCDPISEHNRLYWYRQTLGQGPEFLTYFQNEAQLEKSRLLSDRFSAERPKGSFSTLEIQRTEQGDSAMYLCASSLTGAGSDEQFFGPGTRLTVL.